A single sample is the source of the 30 T cell receptor beta chains below, sequenced in a study of T cells expressing NK-cell markers. TCRdb reworked the 5' RACE reads into one entry per CDR3 protein, no DNA. Its clone listing holds roughly 390,000 distinct CDR3 sequences. Input material: blood T cells: a sorted CD56 or NKG2C T cell subset, CD4+ or CD8+ T cells, or bulk PBMC T cells (not recorded which). The source is a woman aged 50 to 60 in good health.

This chain uses TRBV5-1 with TRBJ2-1; TCRdb proposes TRBD1, but this gene call is untestable without DNA. The germline gives CDR1 SGHRS, CDR2 YFSETQ. There are 13 residues in the CDR3. The CDR3 here is CASSLDGSREQFF.

The chain's CDR3 is CATSRGEEQGAIYNEQFF. The V call is TRBV15, the J call TRBJ2-1; the D call from TCRdb, TRBD1, cannot be confirmed without DNA. The length of the CDR3 is 18 residues. Germline assignment: CDR1 LNHNV and CDR2 YYDKDF (reference sequence). Variable domain in full (rest from reference TRBV15 and TRBJ2-1): DAMVIQNPRYQVTQFGKPVTLSCSQTLNHNVMYWYQQKSSQAPKLLFHYYDKDFNNEADTPDNFQSRRPNTSFCFLDIRSPGLGDTAMYLCATSRGEEQGAIYNEQFFGPGTRLTVL.

This chain uses TRBV27 with TRBJ1-5; TCRdb designates TRBD1, a call that cannot be tested without DNA. The CDR3 is made up of 14 amino acids. CDR1 MNHEY and CDR2 SMNVEV come from the germline V gene (reference sequence). The CDR3 region is CASGTSGANQPQHF.

The V and J genes are TRBV7-8 and TRBJ1-5. The CDR3 sequence is 15 residues long. Looked up from germline, CDR1 is SGHVS and CDR2 is FQNEAQ. This CDR3 is CASSLGPISNQPQHF.

This chain uses TRBV5-8 with TRBJ2-1; TCRdb selects TRBD2, and the lack of DNA leaves this call unchecked. The germline CDR1 and CDR2 sequences are SGHTS and YDEGEE. The CDR3 extends over 15 amino acids. CDR3 in amino acids: CASSPSGDPSSEQFF.

The V and J genes are TRBV27 and TRBJ1-5; TCRdb indicates TRBD1, and absent DNA this call remains unverified. Looked up from germline, CDR1 is MNHEY and CDR2 is SMNVEV (reference sequence). This CDR3 has 17 amino acids. CDR3 loop: CASSLSVRGQGNQPQHF.

V gene TRBV5-1 combines with J gene TRBJ2-7; as DNA is missing, the TRBD2 call by TCRdb cannot be tested. The CDR3 is made up of 14 amino acids. CDR1 and CDR2 from the germline V gene are SGHRS and YFSETQ. CDR3 sequence reads: CASSAGGPWDEQYF.

This chain joins TRBV27 and TRBJ2-1. CDR3 length: 12 amino acids. Per germline, CDR1 MNHEY and CDR2 SMNVEV (reference sequence). The CDR3 here is CASGNSLNEQFF.

The chain uses TRBV29-1 and TRBJ2-3. Per germline, CDR1 SQVTM and CDR2 ANQGSEA. The CDR3 loop spans 13 amino acids. Here the CDR3 reads CSVPHLGADTQYF.

The chain employs TRBV12-3 or TRBV12-4 and TRBJ2-7; absent DNA, TCRdb's TRBD2 call cannot be checked. The CDR3 consists of 14 residues. This chain's CDR3 is CASTRSLAGGEQYF.

The J gene is TRBJ2-1, the V gene TRBV20-1; TCRdb names TRBD1, which stays unverified in the absence of DNA. The V gene's germline CDR1 is DFQATT and CDR2 SNEGSKA (reference sequence). This CDR3 has 12 amino acids. CDR3 region: CSARHMGDEQFF.

The chain is built from TRBV7-2 and TRBJ1-3. Germline V gene data show CDR1 as SGHTA and CDR2 as FQGNSA. The CDR3 spans 14 residues. Here the CDR3 reads CASSLRSVGNTIYF.

The chain carries TRBV7-2 and TRBJ1-3; no DNA is available, so the TRBD1 call from TCRdb remains unchecked. CDR1 is SGHTA, CDR2 FQGNSA, per germline. CDR3 size: 14 residues. The chain's CDR3 is CASSLGDIGNTIYF.

V is TRBV24-1 and J is TRBJ2-7; TCRdb designates TRBD1, a call that cannot be tested without DNA. Germline loops: CDR1 KGHDR, CDR2 SFDVKD. This CDR3 is 18 amino acids long. CDR3 region: CATSDPKTGDGEVYEQYF.

The chain employs TRBV7-2 and TRBJ1-6. CDR1 and CDR2 from the germline V gene are SGHTA and FQGNSA. The CDR3 covers 15 residues. The CDR3 region is CASSLWADGGVPLHF. The entire variable domain, with the rest obtained from reference TRBV7-2 and TRBJ1-6, is as follows: GAGVSQSPSNKVTEKGKDVELRCDPISGHTALYWYRQSLGQGLEFLIYFQGNSAPDKSGLPSDRFSAERTGGSVSTLTIQRTQQEDSAVYLCASSLWADGGVPLHFGNGTRLTVT.

This chain joins TRBV10-3 and TRBJ2-3; checking the TCRdb D call of TRBD2 is not possible without DNA. The germline V gene has CDR1 ENHRY and CDR2 SYGVKD. This CDR3 contains 17 residues. The CDR3 protein is CAIRERTSGTDTDTQYF.

V gene TRBV12-3 or TRBV12-4 combines with J gene TRBJ2-1. This CDR3 is 11 amino acids long. The CDR3 loop reads CASSRDRLQFF.

The V call is TRBV15, the J call TRBJ2-5. Germline V gives CDR1 LNHNV, CDR2 YYDKDF (reference sequence). This CDR3 is 13 amino acids long. Here the CDR3 reads CATSSEGGETQYF.

The chain joins TRBV4-1 to TRBJ1-2; the TCRdb D gene call, TRBD1, has no DNA to confirm it. CDR1 is MGHRA and CDR2 is YSYEKL in the germline V gene. CDR3 length: 16 residues. The CDR3 is CASSQAPGQGANGYTF.

The J gene is TRBJ2-1, the V gene TRBV28. The CDR3 runs to 11 residues. Germline CDR1 MDHEN, CDR2 SYDVKM. CDR3 sequence: CASSSLYEQFF.

This chain joins TRBV9 and TRBJ2-7; the TCRdb D gene call, TRBD1, has no DNA to confirm it. CDR3 length: 15 residues. Germline loops: CDR1 SGDLS, CDR2 YYNGEE. This CDR3 reads CASSEQAQSSYEQYF.

The V call is TRBV5-1, the J call TRBJ2-2; the TCRdb D gene call, TRBD2, has no DNA to confirm it. This CDR3 comprises 17 residues. Germline V gene lookup returns CDR1 SGHRS and CDR2 YFSETQ. The CDR3 sequence: CASSRGASGTNTGELFF. Drawing the rest from reference TRBV5-1 and TRBJ2-2, the complete variable domain is KAGVTQTPRYLIKTRGQQVTLSCSPISGHRSVSWYQQTPGQGLQFLFEYFSETQRNKGNFPGRFSGRQFSNSRSEMNVSTLELGDSALYLCASSRGASGTNTGELFFGEGSRLTVL.

The chain recombines TRBV7-2 with TRBJ2-1; there is no DNA to check the TCRdb D call of TRBD2. Germline values: CDR1 SGHTA, CDR2 FQGNSA. The CDR3 is 16 residues long. The CDR3 sequence: CASSYQAGSSYNEQFF.

The chain joins TRBV10-3 to TRBJ2-2; TCRdb proposes TRBD2, but this gene call is untestable without DNA. This CDR3 has 14 amino acids. Germline CDR1 ENHRY, CDR2 SYGVKD. The CDR3 here is CAISESRAGGELFF.

CDR3 sequence: CASSPSLSNQPQHF. The chain recombines TRBV27 with TRBJ1-5. Germline V lookup: CDR1 MNHEY, CDR2 SMNVEV (reference sequence). This CDR3 comprises 14 residues.

The V gene is TRBV5-1, the J gene TRBJ2-7; lacking DNA, the TRBD1 call made by TCRdb goes unchecked. Germline CDR1 SGHRS, CDR2 YFSETQ. The length of the CDR3 is 14 residues. The CDR3 sequence is CASSLSGGAGEQYF.

The chain is built from TRBV4-1 and TRBJ2-1; TCRdb selects TRBD2, and the lack of DNA leaves this call unchecked. Germline V lookup: CDR1 MGHRA, CDR2 YSYEKL. This CDR3 contains 20 residues. CDR3 in amino acids: CASSQDLTSGSRSSYNEQFF.

V is TRBV6-2 or TRBV6-3 and J is TRBJ2-3. This CDR3 has 13 amino acids. Germline values: CDR1 MNHEY, CDR2 SVGEGT. CDR3 residues: CASRLQYLDTQYF.

This chain joins TRBV29-1 and TRBJ1-2; TCRdb designates TRBD1, a call that cannot be tested without DNA. This CDR3 spans 15 amino acids. From germline, CDR1 is SQVTM and CDR2 ANQGSEA. The CDR3 reads CSVGTGTGRWYGYTF.

CDR3: CASKVTPLYNEQFF. The genes are TRBV2 and TRBJ2-1. The CDR3 loop spans 14 amino acids. Per germline, CDR1 SNHLY and CDR2 FYNNEI.